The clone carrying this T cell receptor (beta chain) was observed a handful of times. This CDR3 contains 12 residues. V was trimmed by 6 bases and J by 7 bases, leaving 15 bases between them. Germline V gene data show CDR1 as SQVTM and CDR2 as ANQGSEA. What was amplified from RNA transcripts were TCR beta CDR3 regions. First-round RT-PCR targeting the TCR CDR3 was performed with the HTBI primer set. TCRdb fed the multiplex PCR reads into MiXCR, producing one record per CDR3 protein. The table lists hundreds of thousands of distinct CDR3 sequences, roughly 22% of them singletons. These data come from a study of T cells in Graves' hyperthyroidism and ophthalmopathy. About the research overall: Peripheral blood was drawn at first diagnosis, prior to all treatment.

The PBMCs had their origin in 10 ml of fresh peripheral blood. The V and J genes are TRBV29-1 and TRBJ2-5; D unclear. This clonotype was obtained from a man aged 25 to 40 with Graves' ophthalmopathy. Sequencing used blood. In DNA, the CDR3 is TGCAGCGTAGGAAAGATCGTGGGGACCCAGTACTTC. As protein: CSVGKIVGTQYF.